This TCR beta chain was sequenced during a study of shared clonotypes between healthy human individuals. Whole-study findings and limits: Collection of samples was limited to blood; tissue repertoires likely differ.

This clone showed up just once. The target antigen is unknown. The CDR3 runs 14 residues. The J segment lost 3 bases and the V segment lost 7 bases, leaving 7 bases of the junction unmatched. CDR1 and CDR2 (germline): MDHEN, SYDVKM. As handled by the study authors: ImmunoSEQ output lacked quality scores and full-length reads, limiting matched filtering. Here immunoSEQ multiplex PCR was the method, and the copy in TCRdb shows in-frame clones only, minus some. V and J calls and clone size are those listed in that table; D and trimming were worked out from the DNA. The profile shows about 490,000 clones, 60% to 80% of them singletons. All donors qualified as healthy HIV-negative adults and had experienced no recent acute infections or vaccinations. When samples were unsorted, tens of millions of PBMCs were used for genomic DNA.

The origin of this receptor is a woman aged 40 to 50 in good health. Some clones in this sample may be carry-over from other donors' samples. Sequencing was performed on PBMCs. The rearrangement uses TRBV28 and TRBJ2-3; 7 positions agree with TRBD2. The CDR3 here is CASTQGLGTDTQYF. The CDR3 bases are TGTGCCAGCACCCAAGGACTAGGGACAGATACGCAGTATTTT.